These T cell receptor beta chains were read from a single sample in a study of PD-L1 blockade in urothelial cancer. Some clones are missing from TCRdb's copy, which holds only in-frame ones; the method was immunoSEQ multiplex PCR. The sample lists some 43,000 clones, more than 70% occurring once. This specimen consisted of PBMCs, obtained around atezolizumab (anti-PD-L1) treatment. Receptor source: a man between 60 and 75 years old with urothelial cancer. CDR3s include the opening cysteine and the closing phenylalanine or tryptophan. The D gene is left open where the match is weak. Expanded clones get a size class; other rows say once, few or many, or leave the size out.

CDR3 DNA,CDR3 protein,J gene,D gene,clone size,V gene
TGTGCCAGCAGCTTGTCGGGAAACACCGGGGAGCTGTTTTTT,CASSLSGNTGELFF,TRBJ2-2,.,.,TRBV5-4
TGCGCCAGCAGCGTGCCCGGGGGGCGTGAGCAGTTCTTC,CASSVPGGREQFF,TRBJ2-1,.,.,TRBV5-1
TGTGCCAGTAGTGGCGGGTTCTCTGGGGCCAACGTCCTGACTTTC,CASSGGFSGANVLTF,TRBJ2-6,.,medium-sized,TRBV19
TGTGCCAGCACGGGGACAGGGGGCCAAGAAGCTTTCTTT,CASTGTGGQEAFF,TRBJ1-1,TRBD1,.,TRBV2
TGTGCCAGCAGTCGGACTAGCGGGAACAATGAGCAGTTCTTC,CASSRTSGNNEQFF,TRBJ2-1,TRBD2,.,TRBV5-4
TGTGCCAGCAGTTACTGGGACAGTGGGGAGCAGTACTTC,CASSYWDSGEQYF,TRBJ2-7,TRBD1,.,TRBV6-5
TGTGCCAGTAGTATACAGGGGGCAGACACCGGGGAGCTGTTTTTT,CASSIQGADTGELFF,TRBJ2-2,TRBD1,.,TRBV19
TGTGCCAGCAGCCAAGATCTAGTTGGGACTAGCGGGAGGGCCGAAGAGACCCAGTACTTC,CASSQDLVGTSGRAEETQYF,TRBJ2-5,TRBD2,once,TRBV4-2
TGTGCCAGCATCGCGGGTCTAGGCTCCTACGAGCAGTACTTC,CASIAGLGSYEQYF,TRBJ2-7,.,.,TRBV6-5
TGTGCCAGCAGCTTGGACAGGGTTGGAAACACCATATATTTT,CASSLDRVGNTIYF,TRBJ1-3,TRBD1,.,TRBV11-2
TGTGCCAGCAGCCGAAATAGCGGGAGCACAGATACGCAGTATTTT,CASSRNSGSTDTQYF,TRBJ2-3,TRBD2,.,TRBV7-6
TGTGCCAGCTACCGGGACAAATTAAACACTGAAGCTTTCTTT,CASYRDKLNTEAFF,TRBJ1-1,.,.,TRBV2
TGTGCCAGCAGTTCCGACAAGGCACCCCCAGTGATTCAGTACTTC,CASSSDKAPPVIQYF,TRBJ2-4,.,.,TRBV28
TGTGCCTTCAGCGGGGCGGGGACCACAGATACGCAGTATTTT,CAFSGAGTTDTQYF,TRBJ2-3,TRBD2,.,TRBV5-4
TGTGCCAGCAGTGATTATCCGTACTGGTACTTC,CASSDYPYWYF,TRBJ2-5,.,.,TRBV2
TGTGCTAGCAGCCGCTCACAGGGGCAGGCGGAGACCCAGTACTTC,CASSRSQGQAETQYF,TRBJ2-5,TRBD1,.,TRBV7-7
TGTGCCAGCGGGGCCGGGACAGCACCGAAGCAGTACTTC,CASGAGTAPKQYF,TRBJ2-7,TRBD1,.,TRBV6-6
TGTGCCAGCAGAACTCGGGGCAATCAGCCCCAGCATTTT,CASRTRGNQPQHF,TRBJ1-5,.,few,TRBV28
TGTGCCAGCAGCTCCGGAGGGGATCAGTTCTTC,CASSSGGDQFF,TRBJ2-1,.,.,TRBV11-2
TGTGCCAGCAGGGAGGGACTAGCGGGAGGTTCCGGTGAGCAGTTCTTC,CASREGLAGGSGEQFF,TRBJ2-1,TRBD2,.,TRBV2
TGCGCCAGCAGCCAAGTTAGGGGGAGCAGGTCTGGCTACACCTTC,CASSQVRGSRSGYTF,TRBJ1-2,.,.,TRBV4-3
TGTGCCAGCAGCCAAGATCCGACAGATTATTCACCCCTCCACTTT,CASSQDPTDYSPLHF,TRBJ1-6,.,.,TRBV4-2
TGTGCCAGCAACGGGGGTCCAACCTACGAGCAGTACTTC,CASNGGPTYEQYF,TRBJ2-7,.,.,TRBV6-1
TGCGCCAGCAGCATCCAGGGGGTTGGAGGCTCTGAAGCTTTCTTT,CASSIQGVGGSEAFF,TRBJ1-1,TRBD1,.,TRBV5-1
TGTGCCAGCAGTCCTCAGAGGCCGAACACTGAAGCTTTCTTT,CASSPQRPNTEAFF,TRBJ1-1,.,.,TRBV5-4
TGTGCCAGCAGCTATACAGATAACACTGAAGCTTTCTTT,CASSYTDNTEAFF,TRBJ1-1,.,.,TRBV7-9
TGTGCCAGCAGTCGGACCGGGATCACGCTCGGTCAGCCCCAGCATTTT,CASSRTGITLGQPQHF,TRBJ1-5,.,few,TRBV28
TGTGCCAGCAGCTTATCCTTGAACGAGGGCCAAGAGACCCAGTACTTC,CASSLSLNEGQETQYF,TRBJ2-5,.,.,TRBV5-4
TGTGCCAGCGGATCGGTAGTAACAGATACTAGCACAGATACGCAGTATTTT,CASGSVVTDTSTDTQYF,TRBJ2-3,.,few,TRBV5-6
TGCGCCAGCAGCCCCGGCCTTATTCAGGGGGCAAATGACTATGGCTACACCTTC,CASSPGLIQGANDYGYTF,TRBJ1-2,TRBD1,.,TRBV5-1
TGTGCCAGCTCACCTCCCGGAGGGGTAGTCGGCAATCAGCCCCAGCATTTT,CASSPPGGVVGNQPQHF,TRBJ1-5,.,.,TRBV18
TGTGCCAGCAGCCGGGACAGGGTGAACACTGAAGCTTTCTTT,CASSRDRVNTEAFF,TRBJ1-1,TRBD1,.,TRBV14
TGTGCCAGCAGACCTACAGGGGGCTGGGAGACCCAGTACTTC,CASRPTGGWETQYF,TRBJ2-5,TRBD1,.,TRBV27
TGTGCCAGCAGCTCCCACATGACTAGCGGCTACAATGAGCAGTTCTTC,CASSSHMTSGYNEQFF,TRBJ2-1,TRBD2,few,TRBV11-3
TGCGCCAGCAGCTTGGGGGCGGGACAGGGTGAAAAACTGTTTTTT,CASSLGAGQGEKLFF,TRBJ1-4,TRBD1,.,TRBV5-1
TGTGCCAGCAGCTTAGGTCCCAGCTATGGCTACACCTTC,CASSLGPSYGYTF,TRBJ1-2,.,.,TRBV7-9
TGTGCCAGCAGTTTGGGGACAGGGCGGGACTATGGCTACACCTTC,CASSLGTGRDYGYTF,TRBJ1-2,TRBD1,.,TRBV28
TGTGCCAGCTCATCCGAAAAACAGGTCAATGAGCAGTTCTTC,CASSSEKQVNEQFF,TRBJ2-1,.,.,TRBV18
TGTGCCAGCAGCTTGGACGGGAGCTCCTACAATGAGCAGTTCTTC,CASSLDGSSYNEQFF,TRBJ2-1,.,.,TRBV5-4
TGTGCCAGCAGCTTGCGGGGAGGTGGCAATCAGCCCCAGCATTTT,CASSLRGGGNQPQHF,TRBJ1-5,.,.,TRBV5-8
TGCGCCAGCAGCCAAGATTCCGCCAGGGTCCAAGAGACCCAGTACTTC,CASSQDSARVQETQYF,TRBJ2-5,.,.,TRBV4-1
TGCGCCAGCAGCCACCAGGGACTACTTCAGAGAGGGGAGCTGTTTTTT,CASSHQGLLQRGELFF,TRBJ2-2,TRBD2,.,TRBV4-1
TGCAGCGTTCGCCGGGACAGCAACACTGAAGCTTTCTTT,CSVRRDSNTEAFF,TRBJ1-1,TRBD1,.,TRBV29-1
TGTGCCAGCAGCCAAGACTGGGACTTAGACACTGAAGCTTTCTTT,CASSQDWDLDTEAFF,TRBJ1-1,.,.,TRBV4-2
TGCAGCGTTTCACAGGGCTACGAGCAGTACTTC,CSVSQGYEQYF,TRBJ2-7,.,once,TRBV29-1
TGTGCCAGCAGCGCCTACAGGGGTGAAGTCGCCGGGGAGCTGTTTTTT,CASSAYRGEVAGELFF,TRBJ2-2,TRBD1,once,TRBV9